The clone carrying this TCR beta chain was seen a few times. Its target is not known. This sample is drawn from a study of T-cell memory formation after mild COVID-19. Trimming shortened V by 6 bases and J by 2 bases, and 11 bases separated the two germline ends. Germline CDR1 reads SGHNT; CDR2 reads YENEEA. The CDR3 is made up of 14 amino acids. Barcoded TCR alpha and TCR beta cDNA libraries with UMIs came from 5'RACE using constant-segment primers. TCRdb re-called the 5' RACE reads with MiXCR, one entry per CDR3 protein. The sample has some 150,000 distinct CDR3 sequences; over 15% are singletons. Study-wide findings and caveats: CD4/CD8 balance characterized clones contracting day 15 to 85, and CD4+ skew characterized later expanders.

This TCR was recovered from an adult woman who had mild COVID-19 (a few samples of this study predate the infection). Cell type and time point are not known. The sample was PBMCs or a T cell subset sorted from them (not recorded which). V gene TRBV11-3 combines with J gene TRBJ2-1; D gene ambiguous. The CDR3 sequence is CASSIGPAYNEQFF. The CDR3 region has the DNA TGTGCCAGCAGTATCGGACCAGCCTACAATGAGCAGTTCTTC.